This T cell receptor beta chain emerged from a study of memory CD4+ T cells and cytomegalovirus serostatus. Looking at the study overall: Of the healthy Belgian adults, 9 were CMV seropositive and 20 to 30 seronegative.

As to this clone: Its antigen is unidentified.

TCRdb keeps only in-frame clones here, not all; method: immunoSEQ multiplex PCR. This sample has over 65,000 clones, with about three quarters found just once. The V segment lost 4 bases and the J segment 3 bases; nucleotides outside the gene matches: 6. The CDR3 is 15 amino acids. Germline values: CDR1 MDHEN, CDR2 SYDVKM. Study-level points and caveats: Suggested: most of the CMV-linked TCR signature lies in CD4+ memory cells.

Single viable CD3+CD4+CD8-CD45RO+ cells were sorted as the memory CD4+ T cells. The sequence came from an adult in good health and CMV-seropositive. This chain uses TRBV28 with TRBJ2-3, with 8 bases identical to TRBD2. The sequenced sample was memory CD4+ T cells from blood. Written as DNA, the CDR3 is TGTGCCAGCAGTTCGGGACTAGGGGAAACAGATACGCAGTATTTT. Amino acid sequence: CASSSGLGETDTQYF. Variable domain in full (rest from reference TRBV28 and TRBJ2-3): DVKVTQSSRYLVKRTGEKVFLECVQDMDHENMFWYRQDPGLGLRLIYFSYDVKMKEKGDIPEGYSVSREKKERFSLILESASTNQTSMYLCASSSGLGETDTQYFGPGTRLTVL.